This is a list of T cell receptor beta chains from one sample in a study of T cells in Graves' hyperthyroidism and ophthalmopathy. Each CDR3 protein gets one entry after TCRdb re-called the multiplex PCR reads with MiXCR. Here the sample spans some 600,000 distinct CDR3 sequences, roughly 14% being singletons. The sample comprised blood. These receptors were taken from a woman aged 30 to 39 with Graves' hyperthyroidism that later progressed to Graves' ophthalmopathy. Both conserved end residues are part of each CDR3. Fields, in order: J gene, CDR3 length, clone size, D gene, V gene, CDR3 protein, CDR3 DNA. A D gene is named only where the DNA matches it firmly. Size is stated for part of the rows, as once, few or many counts, or as a class when the clone is expanded.

TRBJ2-5,14,few,NA,TRBV5-1,CASSIDQGRETQYF,TGCGCCAGCAGCATAGACCAGGGGCGGGAGACCCAGTACTTC
TRBJ2-1,12,NA,TRBD1,TRBV20-1,CSARDLTGAPFF,TGCAGTGCTAGAGATTTAACAGGGGCCCCGTTCTTC
TRBJ2-1,17,many,NA,TRBV7-2,CASSVAGPTSDRNEQFF,TGTGCCAGCAGCGTCGCCGGGCCAACTTCCGACCGCAATGAGCAGTTCTTC
TRBJ1-1,13,NA,NA,TRBV10-3,CAISETSNTEAFF,TGTGCCATCAGTGAGACTAGTAACACTGAAGCTTTCTTT
TRBJ2-7,11,many,NA,TRBV7-6,CASSATAEQYF,TGTGCCAGCAGCGCTACTGCCGAGCAGTACTTC
TRBJ1-2,8,many,NA,TRBV30,CAAYPSTF,TGTGCCGCCTATCCCTCCACCTTC
TRBJ2-7,15,many,TRBD1,TRBV20-1,CSASGDRAYAYEQYF,TGCAGTGCTAGTGGGGACAGGGCCTACGCCTACGAGCAGTACTTC
TRBJ2-7,12,NA,NA,TRBV20-1,CSARDRTSEQYF,TGCAGTGCTAGAGATAGGACGTCTGAGCAGTACTTC
TRBJ2-2,16,NA,TRBD2,TRBV9,CASSVVAGEDTGELFF,TGTGCCAGCAGCGTAGTAGCGGGAGAGGACACCGGGGAGCTGTTTTTT
TRBJ2-1,13,once,TRBD1,TRBV28,CARGDRVVNEQFF,TGTGCCAGAGGGGACAGGGTTGTCAATGAGCAGTTCTTC
TRBJ2-4,13,many,TRBD1,TRBV30,CAWTGTAKNIQYF,TGTGCCTGGACCGGGACAGCGAAAAACATTCAGTACTTC
TRBJ2-1,18,NA,TRBD2,TRBV18,CASSALALLAGTYNEQFF,TGTGCCAGCTCTGCCTTAGCGCTGCTAGCGGGAACTTACAATGAGCAGTTCTTC
TRBJ1-2,14,NA,NA,TRBV20-1,CSAKQGPNNYGYTF,TGCAGTGCTAAACAGGGCCCCAACAACTATGGCTACACCTTC
TRBJ1-2,15,many,NA,TRBV2,CASSEDAGGETGYTF,TGTGCCAGCAGTGAAGATGCGGGGGGTGAGACTGGCTACACCTTC
TRBJ2-5,13,NA,TRBD1,TRBV6-1,CASGTGGYETQYF,TGTGCCAGCGGGACAGGGGGTTACGAGACCCAGTACTTC
TRBJ1-1,13,NA,NA,TRBV27,CASSLRGIPEAFF,TGTGCCAGCAGTTTGAGGGGAATCCCTGAAGCTTTCTTT
TRBJ2-7,12,many,NA,TRBV27,CASSQSLDEQYF,TGTGCCAGCAGTCAATCTTTGGACGAGCAGTACTTC
TRBJ1-6,15,NA,NA,TRBV20-1,CSARRGTRVNSPLHF,TGCAGTGCTAGAAGGGGGACCCGGGTTAATTCACCCCTCCACTTT
TRBJ2-6,16,many,NA,TRBV28,CASSLSFPTGANVLTF,TGTGCCAGCAGTTTGTCTTTTCCCACTGGGGCCAACGTCCTGACTTTC
TRBJ1-6,15,few,NA,TRBV18,CASSLRGAYNSPLHF,TGTGCCAGCTCACTCCGGGGGGCCTATAATTCACCCCTCCACTTT
TRBJ2-5,14,many,NA,TRBV11-2,CASSLELVRETQYF,TGTGCCAGCAGCTTAGAACTAGTCCGGGAGACCCAGTACTTC
TRBJ2-7,12,NA,NA,TRBV29-1,CSVEELGEEQYF,TGCAGCGTTGAAGAATTGGGTGAGGAGCAGTACTTC
TRBJ1-1,14,many,NA,TRBV29-1,CSVEGRGTNTEAFF,TGCAGCGTTGAAGGTAGGGGGACAAACACTGAAGCTTTCTTT
TRBJ2-6,14,few,NA,TRBV6-1,CASKSGSGANVLTF,TGTGCCAGCAAATCTGGCTCTGGGGCCAACGTCCTGACTTTC
TRBJ2-1,14,many,NA,TRBV11-2,CASSSLRKGGEQFF,TGTGCCAGCAGCTCCCTCAGAAAGGGGGGTGAGCAGTTCTTC
TRBJ2-7,13,many,NA,TRBV28,CASSWTVTYEQYF,TGTGCCAGCAGTTGGACGGTGACCTACGAGCAGTACTTC
TRBJ2-7,15,NA,TRBD2,TRBV28,CASNPERRLAGEQYF,TGTGCCAGCAACCCTGAGAGGAGACTAGCGGGAGAGCAGTACTTC
TRBJ2-7,17,few,TRBD2,TRBV13,CASSSRWGTSGSYEQYF,TGTGCCAGCAGCTCGCGCTGGGGGACTAGCGGGAGCTACGAGCAGTACTTC
TRBJ1-5,14,many,TRBD1,TRBV12-3/TRBV12-4,CASSLEGAGQPQHF,TGTGCCAGCAGTTTAGAGGGGGCGGGTCAGCCCCAGCATTTT
TRBJ2-1,17,many,TRBD2,TRBV4-1,CASSPSSMLAVYNEQFF,TGCGCCAGCAGCCCCAGCAGTATGCTAGCGGTATACAATGAGCAGTTCTTC
TRBJ2-2,15,many,TRBD1,TRBV7-2,CAIPAGTGSAGELFF,TGTGCCATCCCGGCCGGGACAGGGAGCGCCGGGGAGCTGTTTTTT
TRBJ2-7,15,NA,TRBD2,TRBV20-1,CSAGGGLAGDYEQYF,TGCAGTGCTGGGGGGGGGCTAGCGGGGGACTACGAGCAGTACTTC
TRBJ1-5,13,NA,NA,TRBV19,CASSFPGRQPQHF,TGTGCCAGTAGTTTTCCGGGCCGGCAGCCCCAGCATTTT
TRBJ1-4,15,few,NA,TRBV5-4,CASSLALAGNEKLFF,TGTGCCAGCAGCTTGGCTCTGGCAGGGAATGAAAAACTGTTTTTT
TRBJ2-1,15,few,NA,TRBV7-6,CASSFEGSRGDEQFF,TGTGCCAGCAGCTTCGAGGGGTCCAGAGGCGATGAGCAGTTCTTC
TRBJ2-1,14,many,NA,TRBV2,CASSSPGGTGEQFF,TGTGCCAGCAGTTCCCCCGGCGGGACGGGTGAGCAGTTCTTC
TRBJ2-1,17,NA,TRBD2,TRBV4-1,CASSLHPASGVDNEQFF,TGCGCCAGCAGCCTCCATCCGGCTAGCGGAGTTGACAATGAGCAGTTCTTC
TRBJ2-7,13,many,NA,TRBV28,CASSPRGSWEQYF,TGTGCCAGCAGTCCCCGGGGGTCCTGGGAGCAGTACTTC
TRBJ1-3,20,NA,NA,TRBV18,CASSLRLGSGVGGSGNTIYF,TGTGCCAGCTCACTCCGGCTAGGTTCCGGGGTCGGGGGCTCTGGAAACACCATATATTTT
TRBJ2-7,14,many,TRBD2,TRBV30,CAWRGREGPYEQYF,TGTGCCTGGAGGGGGCGGGAGGGCCCGTACGAGCAGTACTTC
TRBJ1-2,13,NA,NA,TRBV27,CASSLIGTYGYTF,TGTGCCAGCAGTTTAATAGGGACCTATGGCTACACCTTC
TRBJ2-3,14,many,NA,TRBV20-1,CSARVVRNTDTQYF,TGCAGTGCTAGAGTGGTGCGGAACACAGATACGCAGTATTTT
TRBJ2-2,18,many,TRBD1,TRBV27,CASSEYVPGQGGTGELFF,TGTGCCAGCAGCGAATACGTACCGGGACAGGGCGGCACCGGGGAGCTGTTTTTT
TRBJ2-5,13,many,TRBD1,TRBV12-5,CASGWTGLETQYF,TGTGCTAGTGGTTGGACAGGTCTAGAGACCCAGTACTTC
TRBJ2-3,16,few,NA,TRBV4-1,CASSQEGGGDTDTQYF,TGCGCCAGCAGCCAAGAAGGGGGAGGGGACACAGATACGCAGTATTTT
TRBJ2-4,18,NA,TRBD1,TRBV9,CASSVGLSDRIAKNIQYF,TGTGCCAGCAGCGTAGGATTGTCGGACAGGATCGCCAAAAACATTCAGTACTTC
TRBJ2-7,16,NA,NA,TRBV28,CASSSPPWGRTYEQYF,TGTGCCAGCAGTTCCCCCCCCTGGGGACGAACCTACGAGCAGTACTTC
TRBJ1-1,15,NA,NA,TRBV25-1,CASSDLRDINTEAFF,TGTGCCAGCAGTGACCTCCGGGACATCAACACTGAAGCTTTCTTT
TRBJ2-3,13,many,NA,TRBV27,CASSIRGVDTQYF,TGTGCCAGCAGTATACGAGGCGTAGATACGCAGTATTTT
TRBJ1-3,15,many,TRBD1,TRBV27,CASSFQGADGNTIYF,TGTGCCAGCAGTTTTCAGGGGGCGGATGGAAACACCATATATTTT
TRBJ2-1,15,many,NA,TRBV7-2,CASSLDSGIRNEQFF,TGTGCCAGCAGCTTAGATTCGGGGATAAGGAATGAGCAGTTCTTC
TRBJ1-5,17,NA,NA,TRBV30,CAWSEGRGAYSNQPQHF,TGTGCCTGGAGTGAGGGTAGGGGGGCATATAGCAATCAGCCCCAGCATTTT
TRBJ2-1,13,NA,NA,TRBV19,CASTSGGPNEQFF,TGTGCCAGTACCTCTGGCGGGCCGAATGAGCAGTTCTTC
TRBJ1-3,16,few,NA,TRBV19,CASSPQGPNSGNTIYF,TGTGCCAGTAGTCCACAGGGACCTAACTCTGGAAACACCATATATTTT
TRBJ1-5,16,many,NA,TRBV6-1,CASSEAGGLGNQPQHF,TGTGCCAGCAGTGAAGCGGGTGGTTTGGGCAATCAGCCCCAGCATTTT
TRBJ2-7,15,many,TRBD1,TRBV27,CASSPGTGWVYEQYF,TGTGCCAGCAGTCCGGGGACAGGGTGGGTCTACGAGCAGTACTTC
TRBJ2-3,15,many,NA,TRBV20-1,CSARMESAARGTQYF,TGCAGTGCTAGAATGGAATCGGCGGCGAGGGGTACGCAGTATTTT
TRBJ2-1,17,NA,TRBD2,TRBV4-1,CASSQDSTSVPYNEQFF,TGCGCCAGCAGCCAAGATTCGACTAGCGTACCTTACAATGAGCAGTTCTTC
TRBJ2-6,16,NA,NA,TRBV30,CAWSPPQLWGANVLTF,TGTGCCTGGAGTCCTCCCCAACTCTGGGGGGCCAACGTCCTGACTTTC